The T cell receptor beta chain described here comes from a study of neurological immune-mediated disorders (dated by TCRdb to about 2019). General notes on the study: Of the 35 or so multiple sclerosis patients, 31 had relapsing-remitting MS and 3 had secondary progressive MS. The study compared peripheral blood TCR-beta repertoires of HTLV-I-associated myelopathy (HAM/TSP) patients, multiple sclerosis patients and healthy controls using UMI-based sequencing. Longitudinal samples, technical triplicates and paired sorted CD4+ and CD8+ T-cell subsets, alongside PBMC samples, were included among the roughly 110 TCR-beta libraries. The cohort was made up of 60 to 75 subjects, consisting of some 15 HAM/TSP patients, 34 multiple sclerosis patients and some 20 healthy controls. The investigation overall reported the following: The MS cluster showed no association with clinical or MRI features, and the authors stated that larger cohorts are needed. Phylogenetic analysis grouped repertoires from 18 of 34 MS patients into a cluster of related CDR3 sequences, suggesting a possible repertoire-level signature. TCR clonal expansion was highest in HAM/TSP patients and lowest in MS patients, with MS patients falling below even healthy controls. Expanded clones from different subjects shared no identical CDR3 amino acid sequences, which suggests that TCR-beta repertoires were private in all groups.

This clonotype was recorded at least ten times. What antigen it recognizes has not been identified. Base qualities are not provided; no much larger clone lies one nucleotide away. For the unsorted PBMC libraries, 2 million PBMCs were stored in RNAlater at -80 degrees C until RNA extraction and were used to generate the libraries. The multiple sclerosis patients were enrolled in a US clinical protocol that evaluated disease progression with magnetic resonance imaging. Peripheral blood underwent Ficoll-Hypaque density gradient centrifugation to isolate PBMCs, which were then cryopreserved in liquid nitrogen. cDNA synthesis used template-switch 5'RACE with a primer carrying a 10-nucleotide random unique molecular identifier tagging each TCR transcript. Every sequencing run covered 15-18 subjects and yielded more than 160 million TCR-beta sequences. The RNeasy kit was used to extract total RNA. TCR-beta VDJ regions were amplified with primers for the TCR constant region and the 5'RACE anchor, using the KAPA Real-time Library Amplification kit. Sample indexes and Illumina adaptors were added in a first PCR, after which library yield was increased in a second PCR. After Ampure bead purification, the TCR product of roughly 650 bp was size-selected on a 2% E-gel SizeSelection system. Before pooling, library quality was assessed on a Bioanalyzer, concentration was determined with Qubit, and library quantification was performed with the Kapa Library Quantification kit. Paired-end 2 x 150 bp sequencing of the libraries was performed on an Illumina HiSeq 2500. To increase sequence diversity, roughly 24-30% phiX was spiked into each library pool. The paper's data handling went like this. Quality-filtered reads were processed with the UMI-based MiGEC pipeline, which removed over 75% of raw TCR sequences during error correction. VDJ genes were aligned to IMGT germline references, and clonotypes were defined by unique CDR3 amino acid sequence plus V-J genes. VDJtools evaluated clonal expansion, Shannon diversity and CDR3 relatedness (CalcPairwiseDistances, ClusterSamples); CLCbio workbench built phylogenetic trees. Expanded clones were defined as having at least 8 unique UMIs, based on coefficient-of-variation modelling across technical triplicates. The raw public data were reprocessed by TCRdb itself: fastp quality trimming at Q25, MiXCR clonotype calling, in-frame beta chains only. For every CDR3 protein sequence, its rows merge into one entry that carries the most common genes and DNA. The V and J calls and clone size are TCRdb's, not the authors'. Within this sample are more than 50,000 distinct CDR3 sequences, with under 3.5% of them counted one time only. The ten top clones hold approximately 7% of the sample.

The TCR was taken from an older woman with multiple sclerosis. The sample was PBMCs.

The CDR3 protein: CASSSGPGGINEQFF. The sequenced DNA is TGTGCCAGCAGCTCAGGTCCGGGGGGGATTAATGAGCAGTTCTTC. In this chain, TRBV11-2 is recombined with TRBJ2-1, and TRBD2 matches 8 of the central bases. V is pruned by 4 bases and J by 7 bases, leaving 9 bases of the junction without a gene match. The CDR3 holds 15 amino acids from the cysteine to the phenylalanine. Kept here is only the CDR3 DNA, which spans 45 bases and is read in frame from base 1. Looking up the germline V gene yields CDR1 SGHAT and CDR2 FQNNGV.